Below, 26 T cell receptor beta chains from the same sample are listed, as sequenced in a study of T cell responses to AZD1222 COVID-19 vaccine. The protocol was immunoSEQ multiplex PCR, while the TCRdb copy is restricted to in-frame clones and leaves out a portion. The sample has over 100,000 clones; around 87% are singletons. The material was peripheral blood, obtained 28 days after the second AZD1222 dose. These receptors originate from an adult who received the AZD1222 COVID-19 vaccine.

The gene calls are TRBV7-2 and TRBJ1-1, with D possibly being TRBD1 (5 bases). The CDR3 runs to 16 residues. Between the trimmed V and J ends, which lost 6 bases and 3 bases, there was a span of 20 bases. Germline V CDR1 and CDR2: SGHTA, FQGNSA. In nucleotides, the CDR3 is TGTGCCAGCAGATCATACGTCCCAGGGCGGGACACTGAAGCTTTCTTT. This encodes CASRSYVPGRDTEAFF.

This chain's CDR3 is CASSQDWTASNQPQHF. The CDR3 region has the DNA TGCGCCAGCAGCCAAGATTGGACAGCTAGCAATCAGCCCCAGCATTTT. The chain couples TRBV4-3 to TRBJ1-5, with D possibly TRBD1 on 6 matching bases. CDR1 is LGHNA and CDR2 is YSLEER in the germline V gene. CDR3 length equals 16 residues. The V end lost 0 bases, the J end lost 0 bases, and 9 bases lay between the germline ends.

The gene calls are TRBV4-2 and TRBJ2-7, with 10 positions matching TRBD2. This CDR3 spans 15 amino acids. V trimming: 1 base; J trimming: 4 bases; junction bases outside the gene matches: 4. Germline CDR1 reads LGHNA; CDR2 reads YNFKEQ. The CDR3 here is CASSQGLAGRYEQYF. In nucleotides, the CDR3 is TGTGCCAGCAGCCAAGGACTAGCGGGCAGATACGAGCAGTACTTC.

The CDR3 DNA sequence: TGTGCCAGCAGCCCACCCCAAGGGGAATCACCCTACGAGCAGTACTTC. It yields the protein CASSPPQGESPYEQYF. V gene TRBV4-2 combines with J gene TRBJ2-7; perhaps TRBD1 as D (5 bases). V was pared by 4 bases and J by 2 bases, with 18 bases between. The CDR3 contains 16 residues. Looked up from germline, CDR1 is LGHNA and CDR2 is YNFKEQ.

The chain employs TRBV4-3 and TRBJ1-4, with TRBD1 matching over 8 bases. V shed 4 bases, J shed 7 bases, and the junction held 2 bases outside the gene matches. CDR1 and CDR2 (germline): LGHNA, YSLEER. The CDR3 consists of 13 residues. The CDR3 loop reads CASSLTGGEKLFF. CDR3 nucleotides: TGCGCCAGCAGCCTTACAGGGGGTGAAAAACTGTTTTTT.

The chain joins TRBV12-3 or TRBV12-4 to TRBJ2-1; D call uncertain. V was cut by 3 bases and J by 10 bases, with 10 bases left in between. This CDR3 comprises 12 residues. This chain's CDR3 is CASSLSRHEQFF. The DNA of the CDR3 is TGTGCCAGCAGTTTGTCGAGACACGAGCAGTTCTTC.

The chain links TRBV6-5 to TRBJ1-6; no clear D. V dropped 5 bases and J dropped 7 bases, with 9 bases sitting between them. This CDR3 has 13 amino acids. Germline CDR1 and CDR2: MNHEY and SVGAGI. The CDR3 spells CASSLNSNSPLHF. The CDR3 DNA reads as TGTGCCAGCAGTCTAAACAGCAATTCACCCCTCCACTTT.

V and J are TRBV4-1 and TRBJ1-2, with D unclear. Per the germline V gene, CDR1 is MGHRA and CDR2 is YSYEKL. The CDR3 runs 18 residues. With 0 bases removed from V and 2 bases from J, the gap between germline ends came to 19 bases. For the CDR3, the DNA is TGCGCCAGCAGCCAAGAACCAGGCGTCGCTGCCGGAAACTATGGCTACACCTTC. Translation: CASSQEPGVAAGNYGYTF.

The chain recombines TRBV3-1 (or the pseudogene TRBV3-2) with TRBJ1-5; maybe TRBD1 (6 bases). The CDR3 covers 14 residues. Germline lookup yields CDR1 LGHDT and CDR2 YNNKEL (reference sequence). The V end was cut by 5 bases, the J end by 5 bases, with 13 bases between. The CDR3 loop reads CASSVQGLDQPQHF. The DNA of the CDR3 is TGTGCCAGCAGCGTACAGGGTTTGGATCAGCCCCAGCATTTT.

This CDR3 is CASQGWEGGDYGYTF. CDR3 bases: TGCGCCAGCCAAGGTTGGGAGGGCGGGGACTATGGCTACACCTTC. The chain combines TRBV5-1 with TRBJ1-2; the D is unclear. V shed 7 bases and J shed 3 bases, with 19 bases lying between them. The germline V gene has CDR1 SGHRS and CDR2 YFSETQ. This CDR3 is 15 amino acids long.

The CDR3 spells CASSLEQGHPNEKLFF. In DNA form, the CDR3 reads TGTGCCAGCAGCTTAGAACAGGGGCATCCTAATGAAAAACTGTTTTTT. J is TRBJ1-4 and V is TRBV11-2, with 7 bases matching TRBD1. The V gene end was trimmed by 0 bases and the J gene end by 3 bases; junction bases not matched to a gene: 4. Germline CDR1 and CDR2: SGHAT and FQNNGV. There are 16 residues in the CDR3.

The chain couples TRBV14 to TRBJ2-5; D could derive from TRBD1 or TRBD2 (5 bases each). Germline V gene data show CDR1 as SGHDN and CDR2 as FVKESK. This CDR3 has 16 residues. V was pared by 0 bases and J by 3 bases, with 14 bases between. The chain's CDR3 is CASSQEGVGPKETQYF. CDR3 DNA sequence: TGTGCCAGCAGCCAAGAGGGGGTAGGCCCTAAAGAGACCCAGTACTTC.

The V and J genes are TRBV19 and TRBJ2-7, with TRBD1 matching 8 bases. This CDR3 is 15 amino acids long. Germline loops: CDR1 LNHDA, CDR2 SQIVND (reference sequence). The trim removed 9 bases at V and 4 bases at J, leaving 14 bases unmatched. CDR3 in amino acids: CASRPQDRGTYEQYF. Here the CDR3 DNA reads TGTGCCAGCCGCCCCCAAGACAGGGGCACGTACGAGCAGTACTTC.

A single count supports this clone. The genes are TRBV7-2 and TRBJ1-5; D remains unclear. CDR3 length equals 15 residues. From germline, CDR1 is SGHTA and CDR2 FQGNSA. V lost 4 bases and J 0 bases, leaving 10 bases between the germline ends. CDR3 in DNA: TGTGCCAGCAGCTGGTCCGGGGATAGCAATCAGCCCCAGCATTTT. It codes for CASSWSGDSNQPQHF.

The chain combines TRBV19 with TRBJ1-1; 8 bases line up with TRBD1. The ends lost 4 bases at V and 3 bases at J; junction bases unmatched: 13. The CDR3 has 17 amino acids. Germline CDR1 reads LNHDA; CDR2 reads SQIVND (reference sequence). CDR3 sequence reads: CASSTDRDWRGDTEAFF. The DNA for the CDR3 is TGTGCCAGTAGTACGGACAGGGATTGGCGCGGAGACACTGAAGCTTTCTTT.

The V gene is TRBV6-2 or TRBV6-3, the J gene TRBJ1-5, with 10 bases identical to TRBD1. Germline loops: CDR1 MNHEY, CDR2 SVGEGT. The CDR3 contains 17 residues. V shed 4 bases, J shed 4 bases, and the junction held 10 bases outside the gene matches. The CDR3: CASSSPGTGVFNQPQHF. DNA for the CDR3: TGTGCCAGCAGTTCTCCCGGGACAGGGGTTTTTAATCAGCCCCAGCATTTT.

The chain combines TRBV18 with TRBJ1-4, with D uncertain. V lost 1 base and J 3 bases, leaving 6 bases between the germline ends. From germline, CDR1 is KGHSH and CDR2 LQKENI. CDR3 length: 14 residues. The CDR3 loop reads CASSPQGPNEKLFF. The DNA for the CDR3 is TGTGCCAGCTCACCACAGGGTCCTAATGAAAAACTGTTTTTT.

The chain has TRBV4-3 and TRBJ1-5; tentative D call: TRBD1 (5 bases). CDR1 is LGHNA and CDR2 is YSLEER in the germline V gene. CDR3 length: 15 residues. V was trimmed by 0 bases and J by 3 bases, leaving 9 bases between them. This chain's CDR3 is CASSQDGGNNQPQHF. The CDR3 bases are TGCGCCAGCAGCCAAGACGGGGGGAACAATCAGCCCCAGCATTTT.

This sequence joins TRBV14 and TRBJ2-4; D tentatively reads TRBD1 or TRBD2 (5 bases each). Trimming left V 1 base short and J 6 bases short, with 7 bases between. Germline CDR1 is SGHDN and CDR2 is FVKESK. This CDR3 has 13 amino acids. This chain's CDR3 is CASSQVGGNIQYF. DNA for the CDR3: TGTGCCAGCAGCCAAGTTGGGGGAAACATTCAGTACTTC.

This chain connects TRBV6-4 to TRBJ2-2; D is unresolved. V was trimmed by 2 bases and J by 5 bases, leaving 12 bases between them. The CDR3 is 15 amino acids. Germline values: CDR1 MRHNA, CDR2 SNTAGT. The CDR3 DNA is TGTGCCAGCAGTGACGGTAATAGCAAAACCGGGGAGCTGTTTTTT. This sequence encodes CASSDGNSKTGELFF.

By its share, this clone is medium-sized. The chain has TRBV27 and TRBJ1-2; a weak D match, TRBD1 (5 bases). V was cut by 1 base and J by 6 bases, with 9 bases left in between. Looked up from germline, CDR1 is MNHEY and CDR2 is SMNVEV (reference sequence). The length of the CDR3 is 13 residues. The chain's CDR3 is CASSLWQGDGYTF. CDR3 bases: TGTGCCAGCAGTTTATGGCAGGGTGATGGCTACACCTTC.

The chain carries TRBV12-3 or TRBV12-4 and TRBJ2-1, with 7 bases matching TRBD1. Trimming took 6 bases from V and 16 from J; bases not matched to a gene: 9. This CDR3 is 11 amino acids long. The chain's CDR3 is CASSYRDRIFF. The CDR3 DNA follows: TGTGCCAGCAGCTACCGGGACAGAATATTCTTC.

The chain carries TRBV2 and TRBJ1-1; 7 bases align to TRBD1. CDR1 is SNHLY and CDR2 is FYNNEI in the germline V gene. With 4 bases clipped from V and 6 bases from J, the junction kept 8 bases outside the gene matches. The CDR3 spans 14 residues. CDR3 sequence (DNA): TGTGCCAGCAGTGTTAACAGGGGTAGAGCTGAAGCTTTCTTT. It encodes CASSVNRGRAEAFF.

This clone showed up just once. The V gene is TRBV7-3, the J gene TRBJ2-3; D not resolved. The CDR3 contains 12 residues. Trimming took off 5 bases at V and 2 bases at J, with 5 bases between the two ends. Germline loops: CDR1 SGHTA, CDR2 FQGTGA. The CDR3 sequence: CASSHDTDTQYF. The CDR3 DNA is TGTGCCAGCAGCCACGACACAGATACGCAGTATTTT.

The chain joins TRBV9 to TRBJ2-6; TRBD1 agrees at 11 bases. Per the germline V gene, CDR1 is SGDLS and CDR2 is YYNGEE. V shed 4 bases and J 4 bases; nucleotides not matched to a gene: 7. There are 17 residues in the CDR3. CDR3 bases: TGTGCCAGCAGCTTCGGACAGGGGGCGAGCGGGGCCAACGTCCTGACTTTC. It codes for CASSFGQGASGANVLTF.

The rearrangement joins TRBV5-8 to TRBJ2-1; maybe TRBD2 (6 bases). V shed 3 bases and J shed 2 bases, with 15 bases lying between them. The germline V gene has CDR1 SGHTS and CDR2 YDEGEE. The CDR3 contains 16 residues. The CDR3 sequence: CASSYPGTSAYNEQFF. The CDR3 nucleotides read TGTGCCAGCAGCTACCCAGGGACTTCAGCCTACAATGAGCAGTTCTTC.